These 21 T cell receptor beta chains were sequenced from one sample in a study of blood T cell repertoires in COVID-19. Clones were read by immunoSEQ multiplex PCR, and TCRdb kept only the in-frame ones, dropping some. The sample holds about 170,000 clones, approximately 92% seen once. The sequenced material came from peripheral blood. The origin of the receptors is a woman in her fifties or sixties with acute or convalescent COVID-19.

The chain joins TRBV2 to TRBJ2-2; D unclear. V dropped 8 bases and J dropped 3 bases, with 13 bases sitting between them. From germline, CDR1 is SNHLY and CDR2 FYNNEI. This CDR3 comprises 14 residues. The CDR3 protein is CASLKLSDTGELFF. As DNA, the CDR3 is TGTGCCAGCCTGAAATTAAGCGACACCGGGGAGCTGTTTTTT.

The chain links TRBV30 to TRBJ2-7; TRBD1 might be the D (6 bases). Germline CDR1 is GTSNPN and CDR2 is SVGIG (reference sequence). The CDR3 spans 14 residues. The ends were cut back, 3 bases at V and 5 bases at J, with 17 bases in the middle. Here the CDR3 DNA reads TGTGCCTGGAGCATACACCAACAGGGAGACGAGCAGTACTTC. This encodes CAWSIHQQGDEQYF.

The chain joins TRBV28 to TRBJ2-7, with TRBD2 identical over 10 bases. Trimming at V came to 4 bases and at J to 5 bases, leaving 14 bases not matched to a gene. The CDR3 length is 17 residues. Looked up from germline, CDR1 is MDHEN and CDR2 is SYDVKM. As DNA, the CDR3 is TGTGCCAGCAGTTCCCTAGCGGGAGAGGCCCTTGGGGACGAGCAGTACTTC. Residues: CASSSLAGEALGDEQYF. Full variable domain (rest looked up from reference TRBV28 and TRBJ2-7): DVKVTQSSRYLVKRTGEKVFLECVQDMDHENMFWYRQDPGLGLRLIYFSYDVKMKEKGDIPEGYSVSREKKERFSLILESASTNQTSMYLCASSSLAGEALGDEQYFGPGTRLTVT.

This chain connects TRBV19 to TRBJ2-5, with 11 bases lining up with TRBD2. Germline V gene lookup returns CDR1 LNHDA and CDR2 SQIVND (reference sequence). With 3 bases clipped from V and 2 bases from J, the junction kept 5 bases outside the gene matches. This CDR3 has 16 residues. The CDR3 here is CASSMGLAVVQETQYF. Written as DNA, the CDR3 is TGTGCCAGTAGTATGGGACTAGCGGTGGTGCAAGAGACCCAGTACTTC.

This clone occurred once. J is TRBJ2-3 and V is TRBV30; a weak D match, TRBD2 (5 bases). This CDR3 comprises 12 residues. Trimming shortened V by 6 bases and J by 6 bases, and 13 bases separated the two germline ends. CDR1 is GTSNPN, CDR2 SVGIG, per germline (reference sequence). This CDR3 reads CACSSQGDTQYF. CDR3 DNA: TGTGCCTGCTCTAGCCAAGGGGATACGCAGTATTTT.

This rearrangement joins TRBV7-3 to TRBJ1-1; possibly TRBD1 for D (6 bases). The CDR3 has 13 amino acids. Germline V gene lookup returns CDR1 SGHTA and CDR2 FQGTGA. V gave up 3 bases and J gave up 5 bases, with 10 bases separating them. The CDR3 region is CASSFQGTTEAFF. CDR3 DNA sequence: TGTGCCAGCAGCTTTCAGGGGACAACTGAAGCTTTCTTT.

The chain is built from TRBV12-3 or TRBV12-4 and TRBJ1-2, with a possible D match to TRBD1 (5 bases). V was cut by 7 bases and J by 8 bases, with 17 bases left in between. The CDR3 has 13 amino acids. CDR3 amino acids: CASTSKGFGGYTF. CDR3 sequence (DNA): TGTGCCAGCACTTCGAAGGGGTTCGGGGGCTACACCTTC.

The V gene is TRBV20-1, the J gene TRBJ2-1; a weak D match, TRBD1 (6 bases). The CDR3 covers 13 residues. The V end was cut by 3 bases, the J end by 13 bases, with 19 bases between. Per germline, CDR1 DFQATT and CDR2 SNEGSKA (reference sequence). In nucleotides, the CDR3 is TGCAGTGCTAGTTTGGGGGCCGGACAGATTCAGTTCTTC. Translated, it gives CSASLGAGQIQFF.

The J gene is TRBJ2-1, the V gene TRBV4-1, with D maybe TRBD2 (6 bases). The CDR3 covers 13 residues. Germline V gene lookup returns CDR1 MGHRA and CDR2 YSYEKL. Trimming cost V 1 base and J 6 bases, with 7 bases left between them. CDR3 amino acids: CASSQVLANEQFF. CDR3 bases: TGCGCCAGCAGCCAAGTACTAGCCAATGAGCAGTTCTTC.

V usage is TRBV30 and J usage is TRBJ1-1; 10 bases are a match to TRBD1. The CDR3 runs to 13 residues. Per the germline V gene, CDR1 is GTSNPN and CDR2 is SVGIG (reference sequence). Germline trimming cut 8 bases from V and 2 bases from J; bases unmatched to any gene: 5. The CDR3 here is CAQDRGDNTEAFF. The CDR3 region has the DNA TGTGCCCAGGACAGGGGGGATAACACTGAAGCTTTCTTT.

This rearrangement joins TRBV9 to TRBJ1-6; D may be TRBD1 (6 bases). Trimming removed 3 bases at V and 7 bases at J, with 14 bases between. The germline CDR1 and CDR2 sequences are SGDLS and YYNGEE. The CDR3 totals 15 residues. CDR3 coding DNA: TGTGCCAGCAGCGGCTCTTCCGGACAGAATTCACCCCTCCACTTT. It yields the protein CASSGSSGQNSPLHF.

This clone was counted a single time. The chain links TRBV7-3 to TRBJ2-1; the D is unclear. The CDR3 loop spans 12 amino acids. Per the germline V gene, CDR1 is SGHTA and CDR2 is FQGTGA. The V gene lost 2 bases and the J gene lost 9 bases, with 8 bases spanning the gap. This CDR3 is CASSLYAGEQFF. The CDR3 DNA sequence: TGTGCCAGCAGCTTATACGCCGGTGAGCAGTTCTTC.

The CDR3 loop is CASRKGEYF. In DNA form, the CDR3 reads TGTGCCAGTAGAAAGGGGGAGTACTTC. This chain links TRBV19 with TRBJ2-7, with a weak D call TRBD1 (6 bases). CDR3 length equals 9 residues. V gave up 6 bases and J gave up 11 bases, with 8 bases separating them. Germline V gives CDR1 LNHDA, CDR2 SQIVND (reference sequence).

The rearrangement uses TRBV11-3 and TRBJ1-1; no firm D call. The V end lost 4 bases, the J end lost 3 bases, and 9 bases lay between the germline ends. Germline V gene data show CDR1 as SGHNT and CDR2 as YENEEA. The CDR3 is made up of 13 amino acids. CDR3 sequence reads: CASSSHSDTEAFF. The CDR3 coding sequence is TGTGCCAGCAGCTCCCATTCGGACACTGAAGCTTTCTTT.

The J gene is TRBJ2-7, the V gene TRBV29-1; D is ambiguous. V lost 6 bases, J lost 1 base, and 10 bases lay in between. Germline CDR1 is SQVTM and CDR2 is ANQGSEA. The CDR3 loop spans 12 amino acids. CDR3 sequence: CSVKSTSYEQYF. CDR3 sequence (DNA): TGCAGCGTCAAGTCGACATCCTACGAGCAGTACTTC.

The rearrangement links TRBV29-1 to TRBJ2-2, with D maybe TRBD2 (7 bases). The CDR3 runs to 13 residues. From germline, CDR1 is SQVTM and CDR2 ANQGSEA. With 6 bases removed from V and 7 bases from J, the gap between germline ends came to 15 bases. The DNA for the CDR3 is TGCAGCGTCCGATTGGGGGGGCACGGGGAGCTGTTTTTT. Amino acids: CSVRLGGHGELFF.

This chain joins TRBV28 and TRBJ1-3; D ambiguous. The CDR3 is 17 residues long. CDR1 MDHEN and CDR2 SYDVKM come from the germline V gene. V was clipped by 3 bases and J by 0 bases, with 15 bases between them. The CDR3 DNA reads as TGTGCCAGCAGTTTGGTCGCAACCTCACTCTCTGGAAACACCATATATTTT. It translates to CASSLVATSLSGNTIYF. Looking up the rest from reference TRBV28 and TRBJ1-3 gives the full variable domain: DVKVTQSSRYLVKRTGEKVFLECVQDMDHENMFWYRQDPGLGLRLIYFSYDVKMKEKGDIPEGYSVSREKKERFSLILESASTNQTSMYLCASSLVATSLSGNTIYFGEGSWLTVV.

This sequence joins TRBV3-1 (or the pseudogene TRBV3-2) and TRBJ2-7; D is uncertain. Trimming removed 2 bases at V and 2 bases at J, with 22 bases between. There are 18 residues in the CDR3. Germline CDR1 LGHDT, CDR2 YNNKEL (reference sequence). CDR3 amino acids: CASSQHLLEFPRPYEQYF. The CDR3 DNA reads TGTGCCAGCAGCCAACACCTCCTGGAGTTCCCCCGACCCTACGAGCAGTACTTC.

V usage is TRBV9 and J usage is TRBJ2-2; TRBD1 agrees at 9 bases. This CDR3 has 18 amino acids. The V gene end was trimmed by 0 bases and the J gene end by 2 bases; junction bases not matched to a gene: 8. The germline V gene encodes CDR1 SGDLS and CDR2 YYNGEE. This chain's CDR3 is CASSVEGTGTINTGELFF. The CDR3 DNA reads as TGTGCCAGCAGCGTAGAGGGGACAGGGACAATAAACACCGGGGAGCTGTTTTTT.

The genes are TRBV30 and TRBJ1-3, with D unclear. Between the trimmed V and J ends, which lost 1 base and 0 bases, there was a span of 16 bases. Germline V gene lookup returns CDR1 GTSNPN and CDR2 SVGIG (reference sequence). The CDR3 is made up of 17 amino acids. The CDR3 reads CAWSARTQLFSGNTIYF. Written as DNA, the CDR3 is TGTGCCTGGAGTGCTCGGACTCAGCTCTTCTCTGGAAACACCATATATTTT.

This chain links TRBV11-2 with TRBJ1-6, with 9 bases that match TRBD1. Germline-derived CDR1 and CDR2 are SGHAT and FQNNGV. The ends lost 5 bases at V and 6 bases at J; junction bases unmatched: 8. This CDR3 region has 16 residues. As DNA, the CDR3 is TGTGCCAGCAGCCAGGGACAGGGTTTCACTAATTCACCCCTCCACTTT. It encodes CASSQGQGFTNSPLHF.